The 11 T cell receptor beta chains below were found in one sample sequenced in a study of OX40 agonist ivuxolimab in advanced cancers. Generated by immunoSEQ multiplex PCR, the TCRdb table keeps only in-frame clones and is missing some. Of tens of thousands of clones listed, around nine tenths were seen once; the top ten hold approximately 0.38%. The sample was CD4+ or CD8+ T cells sorted from blood, taken in a trial of the OX40 agonist ivuxolimab. The receptors originated from an adult with an advanced solid tumor such as melanoma, head and neck, liver or kidney cancer.

This chain joins TRBV7-2 and TRBJ2-4; TRBD1 matches 8 bases. Per germline, CDR1 SGHTA and CDR2 FQGNSA. V lost 0 bases and J lost 7; bases outside the gene matches: 2. The length of the CDR3 is 14 residues. For the CDR3, the DNA is TGTGCCAGCAGCTTAGCACGACAGGGGAACATTCAGTACTTC. This codes for CASSLARQGNIQYF.

The chain is built from TRBV25-1 and TRBJ2-3, with D possibly matching TRBD1 (5 bases). This CDR3 region has 13 residues. Germline CDR1 reads MGHDK; CDR2 reads SYGVNS. Trimming took 5 bases from V and 3 from J, leaving 9 bases between them. The CDR3 here is CASSWGQTDTQYF. CDR3 in DNA: TGTGCCAGCAGTTGGGGCCAGACAGATACGCAGTATTTT.

This rearrangement joins TRBV4-1 to TRBJ2-1; TRBD2 matches 11 bases. Germline CDR1 MGHRA, CDR2 YSYEKL. The V and J ends lost 1 base and 9 bases, in that order; junction bases with no gene match: 8. The CDR3 has 16 amino acids. CDR3 in amino acids: CASSQGTSGRMTEQFF. The CDR3 DNA sequence: TGCGCCAGCAGCCAAGGTACTAGCGGGAGAATGACTGAGCAGTTCTTC.

This rearrangement joins TRBV11-1 to TRBJ2-2; D might be TRBD2 (5 bases). Germline values: CDR1 SGHAT, CDR2 FQDESV (reference sequence). The V gene lost 4 bases and the J gene lost 6 bases, with 9 bases spanning the gap. The CDR3 has 13 amino acids. In DNA form, the CDR3 reads TGTGCCAGCAGCTCCACTAGATCCGGGGAGCTGTTTTTT. Its protein is CASSSTRSGELFF.

This chain joins TRBV18 and TRBJ1-5; weak D call: TRBD1 (5 bases). The CDR3 length is 15 residues. Trimming removed 2 bases from V and 0 bases from J, with 8 bases in between. CDR1 and CDR2 (germline): KGHSH, LQKENI. CDR3 DNA: TGTGCCAGCTCACCAGCCCAGGGTAGCAATCAGCCCCAGCATTTT. Amino acid sequence: CASSPAQGSNQPQHF.

The chain links TRBV18 to TRBJ1-5; the match to TRBD1 covers 10 bases. Germline V gene lookup returns CDR1 KGHSH and CDR2 LQKENI. V was pared by 3 bases and J by 6 bases, with 5 bases of the junction left unmatched. The CDR3 covers 15 residues. The chain's CDR3 is CASSPGTGATQPQHF. CDR3 DNA: TGTGCCAGCTCACCCGGGACAGGGGCGACTCAGCCCCAGCATTTT.

V is TRBV5-4 and J is TRBJ2-5; D is uncertain. V was shortened by 0 bases and J by 2 bases, with 8 bases between the two germline ends. CDR3 length equals 14 residues. CDR1 and CDR2 (germline): SGHNT, YYREEE (reference sequence). CDR3 sequence reads: CASSLASRQETQYF. CDR3 DNA sequence: TGTGCCAGCAGCTTGGCATCTAGACAAGAGACCCAGTACTTC.

The V call is TRBV5-1, the J call TRBJ2-5; 10 bases agree with TRBD2. Per germline, CDR1 SGHRS and CDR2 YFSETQ. The J segment lost 2 bases and the V segment lost 4 bases, leaving 14 bases of the junction unmatched. The CDR3 covers 18 residues. In DNA, the CDR3 is TGCGCCAGCAGCCCTACGCCCACCGGACTAGCGGAACAAGAGACCCAGTACTTC. Its translation: CASSPTPTGLAEQETQYF.

The chain has TRBV27 and TRBJ2-3, with TRBD2 identical over 8 bases. J lost 3 bases, V lost 2 bases, and 1 base had no gene match. CDR3 length: 14 amino acids. Germline V gene data show CDR1 as MNHEY and CDR2 as SMNVEV (reference sequence). The CDR3 nucleotides are TGTGCCAGCAGTTTAGGCGGGAGGACAGATACGCAGTATTTT. This sequence encodes CASSLGGRTDTQYF.

This chain connects TRBV7-2 to TRBJ2-7; TRBD1 matches 8 bases. The CDR3 loop spans 15 amino acids. Looked up from germline, CDR1 is SGHTA and CDR2 is FQGNSA. V shed 3 bases, J shed 4 bases, and the junction held 8 bases outside the gene matches. DNA for the CDR3: TGTGCCAGCAGCTTCCCCGGGACAGGATTATACGAGCAGTACTTC. Protein sequence: CASSFPGTGLYEQYF.

This chain joins TRBV11-3 and TRBJ2-5; a possible D gene is TRBD1 (6 bases). The CDR3 is made up of 14 amino acids. Trimming removed 0 bases at V and 4 bases at J, with 9 bases between. Germline V CDR1 and CDR2: SGHNT, YENEEA. DNA for the CDR3: TGTGCCAGCAGCTTAGAAGGGACATCAGAGACCCAGTACTTC. It codes for CASSLEGTSETQYF.